The clone carrying this TCR beta chain showed up just a few times. Its antigen is undetermined. Read data end 3 residues before the CDR3 end; the end is taken from the germline J gene. The sample contains more than one DNA sequence encoding this CDR3. Assay: immunoSEQ multiplex PCR; the TCRdb copy retains only in-frame clones and omits some. This sample has roughly 30,000 clones, each found more than once. Most patients and controls had Caucasian heritage. For at least one year, all CVID subjects received replacement immunoglobulin. CDR1 is LNHDA, CDR2 SQIVND, per germline (reference sequence). The V gene lost 0 bases and the J gene lost 6 bases, with 8 bases spanning the gap. The CDR3 consists of 14 residues. These data are taken from a study of T cell clonality in common variable immunodeficiency. Study-wide results and caveats: Reportedly, TCR beta sequences from common variable immunodeficiency showed fewer deletions and N-nucleotide insertions. Shared TCRbeta clones were fewer between CVID subjects than controls.

The sequence derives from a human donor with common variable immunodeficiency. This rearrangement joins TRBV19 to TRBJ1-4; D is unclear. The specimen was peripheral blood mononuclear cells. Incomplete CDR3 DNA: TGTGCCAGTAGTATAGATCTTTCGTATGAAAAA. It encodes CASSIDLSYEK. The CDR3 reads in full as CASSIDLSYEKLFF.